Listed below are T cell receptor beta chains from one sample, sequenced in a study of technical replicates of blood from a few donors. Sequencing was performed with immunoSEQ multiplex PCR; in TCRdb, only in-frame clones are kept and a portion is missing. The data hold over 85,000 clones, with about 94% observed a single time. The sequenced sample was T cells isolated from PBMCs. The receptors here all came from a human donor in good health. Each CDR3 is given with its conserved first and last residue. Fields, in order: clone size, V gene, J gene, CDR3 protein. Expanded clones get a size class; other rows say once, few or many, or leave the size out.

once	TRBV15	TRBJ2-7	CATSRNRDRAREQYF
.	TRBV6-1	TRBJ2-1	CASSEARVGEQFF
.	TRBV27	TRBJ2-7	CASSIRGDSFYEQYF
.	TRBV7-9	TRBJ2-1	CASTLFYRVSSYNEQFF
.	TRBV29-1	TRBJ1-5	CSVDQGVNQPQHF
.	TRBV6-1	TRBJ2-2	CASSEPGLRTGELFF
.	TRBV29-1	TRBJ2-1	CSVWLSYNEQFF
.	TRBV7-9	TRBJ2-1	CASSAPTGTSGNQEDEQFF
.	TRBV7-9	TRBJ1-1	CASSSQEKAFF
.	TRBV11-2	TRBJ2-1	CASSPTGWPSYNEQFF
.	TRBV9	TRBJ2-5	CASSPTLRREWQETQYF
.	TRBV4-1	TRBJ2-1	CASSQPAGSYNEQFF
once	TRBV19	TRBJ2-1	CASSSWGVNEQFF
.	TRBV11-2	TRBJ2-7	CASSFGRTYEQYF
.	TRBV30	TRBJ2-5	CAWSVLAQETQYF
.	TRBV2	TRBJ1-5	CASSEMREDTPQHF